This T cell receptor (beta chain) came from a study of OX40 agonist ivuxolimab in advanced cancers. As for this clone: Its antigen is not identified.

Only in-frame clones appear in the TCRdb table, and some are missing; sequencing was by immunoSEQ multiplex PCR. This table has 15,000 to 20,000 clones, around 79% appearing once. V was pared by 5 bases and J by 4 bases, with 12 bases between. From germline, CDR1 is MNHEY and CDR2 SMNVEV (reference sequence). The length of the CDR3 is 13 residues. Study results and limitations: CD8+ T cells were the subset that, on average, had more expanded clones than CD4+. It was also the case that some nonresponders had low normalized T-cell clonal expansion. Still undetermined is the antigen specificity of the expanded peripheral T cells.

The source is an adult with an advanced solid tumor such as melanoma, head and neck, liver or kidney cancer. This rearrangement joins TRBV27 to TRBJ2-7; D not certain. The sequenced sample was CD4+ or CD8+ T cells sorted from blood, obtained in a trial of the OX40 agonist ivuxolimab. The CDR3 spells CASSDLTRYEQYF. The DNA of the CDR3 is TGTGCCAGCAGTGACTTAACAAGATACGAGCAGTACTTC.